One and the same sample provided the 14 T cell receptor beta chains below, sequenced in a study of cytomegalovirus exposure and HLA in healthy donors. Assay used: immunoSEQ multiplex PCR; TCRdb lists only in-frame clones, some missing. The sample carries over 150,000 clones, roughly 82% recorded once. The sample comprised PBMCs. These receptors all come from a woman aged 25 to 39 in good health and CMV-seropositive.

The chain employs TRBV27 and TRBJ2-1, with TRBD1 matching 8 bases. Germline V gene lookup returns CDR1 MNHEY and CDR2 SMNVEV (reference sequence). CDR3 length: 17 amino acids. V shed 5 bases and J 3 bases; nucleotides not matched to a gene: 12. CDR3 nucleotide sequence: TGTGCCAGCAGTCCCAACAGGGGGGACAGTAACTACAATGAGCAGTTCTTC. The encoded protein is CASSPNRGDSNYNEQFF.

This sequence joins TRBV6-5 and TRBJ1-1; D gene uncertain. This CDR3 comprises 15 residues. CDR1 is MNHEY, CDR2 SVGAGI, per germline. The V and J ends lost 5 bases and 1 base respectively, with 14 bases between them. CDR3 in DNA: TGTGCCAGCAGTCACAGACCCAATTCGAACACTGAAGCTTTCTTT. It is translated as CASSHRPNSNTEAFF.

In this sample, this clone turned up a few times. The chain links TRBV5-1 to TRBJ1-2, with TRBD1 as a possible D gene (6 bases). Trimming shortened V by 0 bases and J by 8 bases, and 20 bases separated the two germline ends. The germline CDR1 and CDR2 sequences are SGHRS and YFSETQ. The CDR3 length is 16 residues. This chain's CDR3 is CASSLGNTGPLGGYTF. In DNA, the CDR3 is TGCGCCAGCAGCTTGGGAAACACAGGGCCCCTTGGGGGCTACACCTTC.

V usage is TRBV5-1 and J usage is TRBJ1-1; D is perhaps TRBD1 (6 bases). There are 16 residues in the CDR3. CDR1 and CDR2 from the germline V gene are SGHRS and YFSETQ. Trimming removed 4 bases from V and 5 bases from J, with 21 bases in between. In DNA, the CDR3 is TGCGCCAGCAGCCTGACAGGCACTACTTTTAGGACTGAAGCTTTCTTT. Translation: CASSLTGTTFRTEAFF. The full variable domain, completed using reference TRBV5-1 and TRBJ1-1, is KAGVTQTPRYLIKTRGQQVTLSCSPISGHRSVSWYQQTPGQGLQFLFEYFSETQRNKGNFPGRFSGRQFSNSRSEMNVSTLELGDSALYLCASSLTGTTFRTEAFFGQGTRLTVV.

This clone came up once. The gene calls are TRBV27 and TRBJ2-1, with D possibly TRBD2 on 6 matching bases. CDR1 is MNHEY and CDR2 is SMNVEV in the germline V gene (reference sequence). The V gene lost 3 bases and the J gene lost 9 bases, with 18 bases spanning the gap. This CDR3 region has 15 residues. CDR3 nucleotide sequence: TGTGCCAGCAGTTTGATGGGGCGATTGCGGGGTGAGCAGTTCTTC. Translation: CASSLMGRLRGEQFF.

This clone occurred once. This rearrangement joins TRBV19 to TRBJ2-7, with D perhaps matching TRBD1 (5 bases). The CDR3 totals 14 residues. V was clipped by 3 bases and J by 1 base, with 10 bases between them. In germline, CDR1 is LNHDA, CDR2 SQIVND (reference sequence). CDR3 in DNA: TGTGCCAGTAGTATCGTTCAGGGTTCCTACGAGCAGTACTTC. This sequence encodes CASSIVQGSYEQYF.

The sample holds one count of this clone. The J gene is TRBJ2-7, the V gene TRBV5-1; possible D gene TRBD2, 6 bases. Germline CDR1 SGHRS, CDR2 YFSETQ. The CDR3 spans 14 residues. The V gene lost 1 base and the J gene lost 0 bases, with 8 bases spanning the gap. CDR3 nucleotide sequence: TGCGCCAGCAGCTTGTACGGGGGCTCCTACGAGCAGTACTTC. Encoded protein: CASSLYGGSYEQYF.

The V gene is TRBV6-4, the J gene TRBJ2-3; TRBD2 matches 7 bases. V trimming: 5 bases; J trimming: 4 bases; junction bases outside the gene matches: 12. The CDR3 consists of 16 residues. The V gene's germline CDR1 is MRHNA and CDR2 SNTAGT. The CDR3 spells CASSKTGLLGADTQYF. Here the CDR3 DNA reads TGTGCCAGCAGTAAAACGGGACTATTAGGGGCAGATACGCAGTATTTT.

The CDR3 loop is CASSPMTSGGREQYF. CDR3 DNA: TGTGCCAGCAGTCCCATGACTAGCGGGGGGCGGGAGCAGTACTTC. V gene TRBV27 combines with J gene TRBJ2-7; 13 nucleotides line up with TRBD2. The J segment lost 7 bases and the V segment lost 5 bases, leaving 8 bases of the junction unmatched. Germline CDR1 reads MNHEY; CDR2 reads SMNVEV (reference sequence). The CDR3 is 15 amino acids.

This chain uses TRBV18 with TRBJ1-1; 11 nucleotides line up with TRBD1. V shed 6 bases and J 6 bases; nucleotides not matched to a gene: 6. The CDR3 runs 14 residues. From germline, CDR1 is KGHSH and CDR2 LQKENI. The CDR3 region is CASSPGQGVSEAFF. The CDR3 bases are TGTGCCAGCTCCCCGGGACAGGGGGTCTCTGAAGCTTTCTTT.

The chain links TRBV27 to TRBJ2-7; D gene ambiguous. CDR3 length: 14 amino acids. Trimming took off 0 bases at V and 4 bases at J, with 10 bases between the two ends. Germline V lookup: CDR1 MNHEY, CDR2 SMNVEV (reference sequence). DNA for the CDR3: TGTGCCAGCAGTTTATCGTCCCTCGGTTACGAGCAGTACTTC. This gives the protein CASSLSSLGYEQYF.

V is TRBV10-1 and J is TRBJ2-1, with 9 bases matching TRBD2. J gave up 5 bases and V 0 bases, and 5 bases lay outside the gene matches. Germline lookup yields CDR1 WNHNN and CDR2 SYGVQD (reference sequence). This CDR3 is 16 amino acids long. CDR3 in amino acids: CASSESSGTSHNEQFF. The CDR3 coding sequence is TGCGCCAGCAGTGAGTCTTCGGGGACTAGCCACAATGAGCAGTTCTTC.

The CDR3 sequence is CASQPDRHNEQFF. DNA of the CDR3: TGTGCCAGCCAACCGGACAGGCACAATGAGCAGTTCTTC. This chain connects TRBV6-6 to TRBJ2-1, with TRBD1 matching over 7 bases. Germline V gene sequence: CDR1 MNHNY, CDR2 SVGAGI (reference sequence). The CDR3 spans 13 residues. With 8 bases clipped from V and 5 bases from J, the junction kept 6 bases outside the gene matches.

J is TRBJ2-7 and V is TRBV2, with TRBD1 matching over 9 bases. The CDR3 has 16 residues. CDR1 is SNHLY, CDR2 FYNNEI, per germline. The V gene end was trimmed by 0 bases and the J gene end by 3 bases; junction bases not matched to a gene: 6. Written as DNA, the CDR3 is TGTGCCAGCAGTGAAGCGCTTCGGACAGGGGACTACGAGCAGTACTTC. Translating gives CASSEALRTGDYEQYF. Looking up the rest from reference TRBV2 and TRBJ2-7 gives the full variable domain: EPEVTQTPSHQVTQMGQEVILRCVPISNHLYFYWYRQILGQKVEFLVSFYNNEISEKSEIFDDQFSVERPDGSNFTLKIRSTKLEDSAMYFCASSEALRTGDYEQYFGPGTRLTVT.